This entry is about one T cell receptor (beta chain). Original methodology: Quantification of nucleated cells was approximated via reference gene primer amplification. Sequencing was performed with immunoSEQ multiplex PCR; in TCRdb, only in-frame clones are kept and a portion is missing. The V and J calls and clone size come from that table; D and trimming were worked out from the DNA. This table has approximately 330,000 clones, 88% appearing once. The entry originates in a study of blood T cell repertoires in COVID-19. Overall study: From the United States, Italy and Spain came samples of acute and convalescent COVID-19. PBMCs, B-cell-depleted T cells, or T cells were the source of the cDNA or gDNA that made up the material.

Germline CDR1 is LNHDA and CDR2 is SQIVND (reference sequence). With 6 bases removed from V and 4 bases from J, the gap between germline ends came to 15 bases. There are 14 residues in the CDR3. Sample: peripheral blood. This sequence originates from a woman between 45 and 60 years old with active or convalescent COVID-19. V and J are TRBV19 and TRBJ1-1, with TRBD1 as a possible D gene (6 bases). The CDR3 nucleotides read TGTGCCAGTAGCCCTCAGAGGGGGTTCACTGAAGCTTTCTTT. It specifies CASSPQRGFTEAFF.